Shown below are 11 T cell receptor beta chains from a single sample sequenced in a study of T cells expressing NK-cell markers. TCRdb reanalyzed the 5' RACE reads, giving one entry per CDR3 protein sequence and no DNA. The sample includes a few hundred thousand distinct CDR3 sequences. Source material: blood T cells: a sorted CD56 or NKG2C T cell subset, CD4+ or CD8+ T cells, or bulk PBMC T cells (not recorded which). Every receptor here comes from a man aged 18 to 30 in good health.

This chain connects TRBV12-3 or TRBV12-4 to TRBJ1-1. The CDR3 loop spans 12 amino acids. The CDR3 reads CASQSPELGAFF.

This chain links TRBV5-5 with TRBJ2-3. Germline CDR1 and CDR2: SGHKS and YYEKEE (reference sequence). The CDR3 has 12 amino acids. The CDR3 here is CASSLLDDTQYF. Full variable domain (remainder filled in from reference TRBV5-5 and TRBJ2-3): DAGVTQSPTHLIKTRGQQVTLRCSPISGHKSVSWYQQVLGQGPQFIFQYYEKEERGRGNFPDRFSARQFPNYSSELNVNALLLGDSALYLCASSLLDDTQYFGPGTRLTVL.

CDR3 region: CASSQVMRERGYEQFF. This chain uses TRBV4-1 with TRBJ2-1; TCRdb selects TRBD1, and the lack of DNA leaves this call unchecked. The CDR3 sequence is 16 residues long. Germline V gene lookup returns CDR1 MGHRA and CDR2 YSYEKL.

The rearrangement links TRBV19 to TRBJ2-3; without DNA, the TCRdb call of TRBD1 cannot be checked. CDR3 length equals 13 residues. Germline CDR1 LNHDA, CDR2 SQIVND (reference sequence). The CDR3 here is CASTQGRTDTQYF.

The rearrangement joins TRBV7-9 to TRBJ2-3. This CDR3 is 16 amino acids long. The V gene's germline CDR1 is SEHNR and CDR2 FQNEAQ (reference sequence). The CDR3 sequence is CASSFKRLQRTDTQYF.

The rearrangement links TRBV29-1 to TRBJ2-7; TCRdb's assignment of TRBD2 cannot be checked, as there is no DNA. The CDR3 is made up of 15 amino acids. Per germline, CDR1 SQVTM and CDR2 ANQGSEA. The CDR3 region is CSVVLAGGPSYEQYF.

This chain links TRBV5-3 with TRBJ2-5; the TRBD1 assignment by TCRdb is unverifiable without DNA. TRBV5-3 is assigned to the ORF class and has an uncertain function. The CDR3 length is 15 residues. The CDR3 reads CARSLFPGEVETQYF.

This sequence joins TRBV29-1 and TRBJ2-3; TCRdb selects TRBD1, and the lack of DNA leaves this call unchecked. CDR3 length: 14 amino acids. In germline, CDR1 is SQVTM, CDR2 ANQGSEA. CDR3 sequence reads: CSVARQGSTDTQYF.

The V call is TRBV9, the J call TRBJ2-2; TCRdb names TRBD2, which stays unverified in the absence of DNA. CDR1 is SGDLS, CDR2 YYNGEE, per germline. The CDR3 extends over 17 amino acids. The CDR3: CASSAPIGGMITGELFF.

The gene calls are TRBV29-1 and TRBJ1-1. The CDR3 has 16 amino acids. Germline-derived CDR1 and CDR2 are SQVTM and ANQGSEA. CDR3 region: CSVGLGVGWANTEAFF.

This chain joins TRBV18 and TRBJ2-1; TCRdb calls TRBD2, which cannot be checked without DNA. This CDR3 is 11 amino acids long. Germline CDR1 KGHSH, CDR2 LQKENI. CDR3 amino acids: CASSRDHEQFF. The entire variable domain, with the rest obtained from reference TRBV18 and TRBJ2-1, is as follows: NAGVMQNPRHLVRRRGQEARLRCSPMKGHSHVYWYRQLPEEGLKFMVYLQKENIIDESGMPKERFSAEFPKEGPSILRIQQVVRGDSAAYFCASSRDHEQFFGPGTRLTVL.